Shown below are 14 T cell receptor beta chains from a single sample sequenced in a study of PD-L1 blockade in urothelial cancer. Assay used: immunoSEQ multiplex PCR; TCRdb lists only in-frame clones, some missing. This sample has around 120,000 clones, with around 85% found just once. Sample: PBMCs, taken around atezolizumab (anti-PD-L1) treatment. Receptor source: a man aged 50 to 59 with urothelial cancer.

The chain joins TRBV10-3 to TRBJ1-2, with D perhaps TRBD1 (5 bases). CDR3 size: 13 residues. With 3 bases removed from V and 6 bases from J, the gap between germline ends came to 11 bases. Germline V gene lookup returns CDR1 ENHRY and CDR2 SYGVKD. The CDR3 region is CAISDRGRDGYTF. The CDR3 DNA sequence: TGTGCCATCAGTGACCGCGGCAGGGATGGCTACACCTTC.

The rearrangement uses TRBV18 and TRBJ1-5, with a possible D match to TRBD1 (5 bases). The CDR3 covers 16 residues. Germline loops: CDR1 KGHSH, CDR2 LQKENI. V shed 2 bases and J shed 0 bases, with 11 bases lying between them. CDR3 nucleotides: TGTGCCAGCTCACCAGGGCCAGGGTTTAGCAATCAGCCCCAGCATTTT. Amino acid sequence: CASSPGPGFSNQPQHF.

J is TRBJ1-1 and V is TRBV21-1. TRBV21-1 corresponds to a pseudogene. The CDR3 contains 14 residues. CDR3 bases: TGTGCCAGCAGCAAAACGGACTTGAACACTGAAGCTTTCTTT. Its protein is CASSKTDLNTEAFF.

This chain joins TRBV29-1 and TRBJ1-2; D is uncertain. V was trimmed by 4 bases and J by 0 bases, leaving 9 bases between them. Germline V gene lookup returns CDR1 SQVTM and CDR2 ANQGSEA. CDR3 length equals 13 residues. CDR3 loop: CSVGAGSNYGYTF. Here the CDR3 DNA reads TGCAGCGTTGGGGCAGGTTCTAACTATGGCTACACCTTC.

This clone was seen once. The chain links TRBV7-3 to TRBJ2-1; TRBD2 aligns across 11 bases. The CDR3 is 16 amino acids. Trimming cost V 4 bases and J 4 bases; bases outside gene matches: 6. Germline CDR1 and CDR2: SGHTA and FQGTGA. The CDR3 reads CASSSSGTSGYNEQFF. CDR3 DNA: TGTGCCAGCAGCTCCTCCGGGACTAGCGGATACAATGAGCAGTTCTTC.

V is TRBV30 and J is TRBJ2-1; 8 bases are a match to TRBD2. The CDR3 length is 16 residues. V shed 1 base, J shed 3 bases, and the junction held 8 bases outside the gene matches. The V gene's germline CDR1 is GTSNPN and CDR2 SVGIG (reference sequence). CDR3 in amino acids: CAWSERGTYLYNEQFF. CDR3 DNA: TGTGCCTGGAGTGAGCGGGGGACGTACCTCTACAATGAGCAGTTCTTC.

The genes are TRBV11-2 and TRBJ2-7; the match to TRBD2 covers 12 bases. The CDR3 is 16 residues long. The V gene end was trimmed by 2 bases and the J gene end by 2 bases; junction bases not matched to a gene: 4. Germline V gene lookup returns CDR1 SGHAT and CDR2 FQNNGV. This chain's CDR3 is CASSLRLAGDAYEQYF. The CDR3 bases are TGTGCCAGCAGCTTAAGACTAGCGGGAGATGCCTACGAGCAGTACTTC.

This clone has just a few counts. The chain carries TRBV5-1 and TRBJ2-7; the D is unclear. The CDR3 spans 14 residues. CDR1 SGHRS and CDR2 YFSETQ come from the germline V gene. V lost 1 base, J lost 6 bases, and 14 bases lay in between. CDR3: CASSLIPSSGEQYF. CDR3 nucleotide sequence: TGCGCCAGCAGCTTGATCCCTTCCTCGGGCGAGCAGTACTTC. The full variable domain, in which reference TRBV5-1 and TRBJ2-7 provide the parts outside the CDR3, is KAGVTQTPRYLIKTRGQQVTLSCSPISGHRSVSWYQQTPGQGLQFLFEYFSETQRNKGNFPGRFSGRQFSNSRSEMNVSTLELGDSALYLCASSLIPSSGEQYFGPGTRLTVT.

This clone came up once. The rearrangement joins TRBV28 to TRBJ2-7; 7 nucleotides align to TRBD2. The J segment lost 2 bases and the V segment lost 5 bases, leaving 15 bases of the junction unmatched. The CDR3 runs to 17 residues. Germline lookup yields CDR1 MDHEN and CDR2 SYDVKM. The CDR3 loop is CASSGGGPLHSTYEQYF. The CDR3 nucleotides are TGTGCCAGCAGTGGGGGGGGACCCCTGCACTCCACCTACGAGCAGTACTTC.

This chain joins TRBV9 and TRBJ2-2, with D perhaps matching TRBD1 (5 bases). Germline V gives CDR1 SGDLS, CDR2 YYNGEE. The CDR3 extends over 15 amino acids. V lost 4 bases, J lost 4 bases, and 14 bases lay in between. The CDR3 DNA reads TGTGCCAGCAGCCCCAGCCAGGGAAGCACCGGGGAGCTGTTTTTT. This gives the protein CASSPSQGSTGELFF.

The V and J genes are TRBV5-1 and TRBJ2-1, with TRBD2 matching over 11 bases. V lost 4 bases and J lost 5; bases outside the gene matches: 2. Germline V gene sequence: CDR1 SGHRS, CDR2 YFSETQ. This CDR3 contains 14 residues. The CDR3 sequence: CASSQTSGDNEQFF. CDR3 DNA sequence: TGCGCCAGCAGCCAGACTAGCGGGGACAATGAGCAGTTCTTC.

As DNA, the CDR3 is TGTGCCAGCAGTTTTTCCTCAGGGCCCTACGAGCAGTACTTC. Translating it yields CASSFSSGPYEQYF. The chain recombines TRBV27 with TRBJ2-7, with a possible D match to TRBD1 (5 bases). With 3 bases removed from V and 2 bases from J, the gap between germline ends came to 11 bases. The CDR3 has 14 residues. Germline CDR1 and CDR2: MNHEY and SMNVEV (reference sequence).

CDR3: CASSVLAGLGGVTQYF. DNA of the CDR3: TGTGCCAGCAGCGTATTGGCAGGGTTGGGAGGAGTTACGCAGTATTTT. V gene TRBV9 combines with J gene TRBJ2-3; D perhaps matches TRBD2 (6 bases). Trimming took 1 base from V and 8 from J, leaving 20 bases between them. This CDR3 spans 16 amino acids. CDR1 is SGDLS, CDR2 YYNGEE, per germline.

The chain couples TRBV7-9 to TRBJ2-3; maybe TRBD1 (6 bases). CDR3 length: 15 residues. Germline V CDR1 and CDR2: SEHNR, FQNEAQ (reference sequence). The V and J ends lost 3 bases and 4 bases respectively, with 14 bases between them. CDR3 sequence: CASSFGQRIPDTQYF. The CDR3 DNA reads as TGTGCCAGCAGCTTTGGACAGCGGATCCCAGATACGCAGTATTTT.